A single sample gave rise to the 15 T cell receptor beta chains below, sequenced in a study of blood T cell repertoires in COVID-19. Measured with immunoSEQ multiplex PCR; TCRdb has only the in-frame clones, and not every one. Here the sample spans roughly 260,000 clones, 86% being singletons. The specimen was peripheral blood. These receptors came from a middle-aged man who had recovered from COVID-19.

V gene TRBV28 combines with J gene TRBJ2-2, with 10 nucleotides matching TRBD2. Looked up from germline, CDR1 is MDHEN and CDR2 is SYDVKM. The CDR3 covers 16 residues. The J segment lost 7 bases and the V segment lost 4 bases, leaving 9 bases of the junction unmatched. CDR3 bases: TGTGCCAGCAGTTCACCAGCGGGAGGGCCGTTCGGGGAGCTGTTTTTT. This sequence encodes CASSSPAGGPFGELFF.

This rearrangement joins TRBV3-1 (or the pseudogene TRBV3-2) to TRBJ2-3; the match to TRBD1 covers 7 bases. Trimming took 3 bases from V and 0 from J; bases not matched to a gene: 3. Germline CDR1 LGHDT, CDR2 YNNKEL (reference sequence). The CDR3 extends over 15 amino acids. The CDR3, as DNA: TGTGCCAGCAGCCATGACAGGGATAGCACAGATACGCAGTATTTT. It translates to CASSHDRDSTDTQYF.

This chain connects TRBV3-1 (or the pseudogene TRBV3-2) to TRBJ2-5; 9 nucleotides agree with TRBD1. The trim removed 6 bases at V and 9 bases at J, leaving 2 bases unmatched. The CDR3 spans 11 residues. Germline CDR1 is LGHDT and CDR2 is YNNKEL (reference sequence). The DNA of the CDR3 is TGTGCCAGCAGACAGGGGGCTTCCCAGTACTTC. Amino acid sequence: CASRQGASQYF.

The CDR3 nucleotides read TGTGCCAGCAGCTTAGGTAGGGGCTACGAGCAGTACTTC. Residues: CASSLGRGYEQYF. V usage is TRBV11-3 and J usage is TRBJ2-7, with a possible D match to TRBD1 (5 bases). Germline lookup yields CDR1 SGHNT and CDR2 YENEEA. Between the trimmed V and J ends, which lost 1 base and 3 bases, there was a span of 7 bases. The CDR3 loop spans 13 amino acids.

This clone appeared once. V usage is TRBV9 and J usage is TRBJ1-2; a possible D gene is TRBD1 (6 bases). The CDR3 length is 15 residues. The germline gives CDR1 SGDLS, CDR2 YYNGEE. Trimming stripped 3 bases from V and 7 bases from J, with 19 bases between. The CDR3 spells CASSAGGGGLGGYTF. The CDR3, as DNA: TGTGCCAGCAGCGCTGGAGGGGGGGGCCTTGGTGGCTACACCTTC.

V and J are TRBV27 and TRBJ2-3, with 7 nucleotides matching TRBD2. Germline V lookup: CDR1 MNHEY, CDR2 SMNVEV (reference sequence). There are 15 residues in the CDR3. The V gene end was trimmed by 6 bases and the J gene end by 1 base; junction bases not matched to a gene: 7. CDR3 DNA sequence: TGTGCCAGCAGCCGCGGGGGTTGGGGCACAGATACGCAGTATTTT. This gives the protein CASSRGGWGTDTQYF.

The V gene is TRBV30, the J gene TRBJ2-7, with D tentatively TRBD2 (5 bases). This CDR3 has 12 residues. Germline CDR1 reads GTSNPN; CDR2 reads SVGIG (reference sequence). The CDR3 is CAGDGNSYEQYF. CDR3 nucleotide sequence: TGTGCTGGCGACGGGAACTCCTACGAGCAGTACTTC.

The rearrangement links TRBV6-2 or TRBV6-3 to TRBJ1-6, with 7 positions matching TRBD1. V dropped 3 bases and J dropped 12; count of bases not matched to a gene: 8. Germline loops: CDR1 MNHEY, CDR2 SVGEGT. CDR3 length equals 14 residues. CDR3: CASSYMTGLGPLHF. CDR3 sequence (DNA): TGTGCCAGCAGTTATATGACAGGGCTCGGACCCCTCCACTTT.

The chain carries TRBV6-2 or TRBV6-3 and TRBJ2-3; D possibly corresponds to TRBD1 (6 bases). The CDR3 totals 18 residues. Germline CDR1 reads MNHEY; CDR2 reads SVGEGT. V gave up 6 bases and J gave up 3 bases, with 25 bases separating them. CDR3 DNA sequence: TGTGCCAGCAGCGTTCCAGGCTCTTGGGGGCGCCGAACAGATACGCAGTATTTT. This translates into CASSVPGSWGRRTDTQYF.

As for this clone: Other DNA sequences of this sample code for an identical CDR3. This chain uses TRBV11-2 with TRBJ2-1; 7 nucleotides agree with TRBD2. The CDR3 contains 12 residues. Germline CDR1 SGHAT, CDR2 FQNNGV. V lost 6 bases and J lost 7; bases outside the gene matches: 3. CDR3 nucleotide sequence: TGTGCCAGCAGTCGGACTAGGAATGAGCAGTTCTTC. Its protein is CASSRTRNEQFF.

V and J are TRBV21-1 and TRBJ2-1; the table calls TRBD2, which could not be checked here. TRBV21-1 is designated a pseudogene. This CDR3 contains 16 residues. The CDR3 sequence is CASSKADGRAPNEQFF. CDR3 nucleotides: TGTGCCAGCAGCAAAGCCGACGGGAGGGCCCCCAATGAGCAGTTCTTC.

V and J are TRBV5-1 and TRBJ2-4; 11 bases line up with TRBD1. Germline CDR1 SGHRS, CDR2 YFSETQ. The V gene end was trimmed by 3 bases and the J gene end by 7 bases; junction bases not matched to a gene: 3. CDR3 size: 14 residues. CDR3 region: CASSYGTGGNIQYF. For the CDR3, the DNA is TGCGCCAGCAGCTACGGGACAGGGGGTAACATTCAGTACTTC. Full variable domain (rest looked up from reference TRBV5-1 and TRBJ2-4): KAGVTQTPRYLIKTRGQQVTLSCSPISGHRSVSWYQQTPGQGLQFLFEYFSETQRNKGNFPGRFSGRQFSNSRSEMNVSTLELGDSALYLCASSYGTGGNIQYFGAGTRLSVL.

The rearrangement uses TRBV3-1 (or the pseudogene TRBV3-2) and TRBJ1-6, with D perhaps TRBD1 (5 bases). This CDR3 is 16 amino acids long. V shed 2 bases and J shed 2 bases, with 10 bases lying between them. Germline-derived CDR1 and CDR2 are LGHDT and YNNKEL (reference sequence). The DNA for the CDR3 is TGTGCCAGCAGCCAATGGTCCAGGGCCTATAATTCACCCCTCCACTTT. This encodes CASSQWSRAYNSPLHF.

This clone was seen a few times. The chain couples TRBV11-2 to TRBJ2-5; D unclear. CDR3 size: 12 residues. Germline lookup yields CDR1 SGHAT and CDR2 FQNNGV. The V gene lost 7 bases and the J gene lost 5 bases, with 11 bases spanning the gap. The CDR3, as DNA: TGTGCCAGCACCCCCCCCGGGGAGACCCAGTACTTC. Its protein is CASTPPGETQYF.

J is TRBJ1-2 and V is TRBV29-1; 7 bases line up with TRBD1. V lost 4 bases and J lost 5; bases outside the gene matches: 10. Germline V gene data show CDR1 as SQVTM and CDR2 as ANQGSEA. The CDR3 runs 14 residues. Here the CDR3 DNA reads TGCAGCGTTGGAAGGAGGGGGACAGTTTATGGCTACACCTTC. Translating it yields CSVGRRGTVYGYTF.